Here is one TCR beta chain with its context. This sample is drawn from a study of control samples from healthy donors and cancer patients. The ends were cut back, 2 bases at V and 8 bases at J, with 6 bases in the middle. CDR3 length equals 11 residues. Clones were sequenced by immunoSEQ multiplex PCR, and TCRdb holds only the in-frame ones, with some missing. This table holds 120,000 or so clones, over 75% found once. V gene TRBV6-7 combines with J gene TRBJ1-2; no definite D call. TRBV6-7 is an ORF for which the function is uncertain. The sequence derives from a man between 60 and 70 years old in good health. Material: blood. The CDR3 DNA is TGTGCCAGCAGTTACGGGAGCGGCTACACCTTC. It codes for CASSYGSGYTF.